Detailed here is one T cell receptor beta chain. The sample comes from a study of blood T cell repertoires in COVID-19. The overall study: The samples span acute and convalescent COVID-19 from the United States, Italy and Spain. T cells, B-cell-depleted T cells, or PBMCs provided the cDNA or gDNA that served as material.

Authors' analysis steps: The assay estimated nucleated cells by amplifying reference gene primers. Here immunoSEQ multiplex PCR was the method, and the copy in TCRdb shows in-frame clones only, minus some. D and trimming come from the DNA, and the V and J calls and clone size come from that table. This table holds a few hundred thousand clones, 85% found once. The ends were cut back, 2 bases at V and 2 bases at J, with 18 bases in the middle. From germline, CDR1 is SGHRS and CDR2 YFSETQ. This CDR3 contains 17 residues. The V and J genes are TRBV5-1 and TRBJ2-3; D might be TRBD2 (6 bases). The source material was peripheral blood. The TCR sequence derives from a woman under 30 with acute or convalescent COVID-19. The CDR3 loop reads CASSLGIRDSFTDTQYF. The CDR3 nucleotides read TGCGCCAGCAGCTTAGGAATCCGGGACTCCTTCACAGATACGCAGTATTTT.